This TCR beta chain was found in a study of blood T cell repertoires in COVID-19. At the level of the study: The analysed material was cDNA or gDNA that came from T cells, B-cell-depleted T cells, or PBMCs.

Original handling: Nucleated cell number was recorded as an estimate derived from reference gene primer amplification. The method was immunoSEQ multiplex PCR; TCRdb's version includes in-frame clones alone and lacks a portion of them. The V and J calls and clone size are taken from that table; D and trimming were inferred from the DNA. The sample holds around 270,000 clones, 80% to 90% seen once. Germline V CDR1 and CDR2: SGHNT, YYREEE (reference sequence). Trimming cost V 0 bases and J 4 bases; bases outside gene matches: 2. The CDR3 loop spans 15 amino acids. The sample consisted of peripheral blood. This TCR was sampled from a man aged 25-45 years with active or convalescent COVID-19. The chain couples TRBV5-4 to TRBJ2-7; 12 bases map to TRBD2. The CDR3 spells CASSLGLAGEYEQYF. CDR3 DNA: TGTGCCAGCAGCTTGGGACTAGCGGGGGAGTACGAGCAGTACTTC.